The present T cell receptor (beta chain) was sequenced within a study of T cells in localized non-small cell lung cancer. General observations from the study: Among the top 100 tumor clones, a median about 60 appeared in adjacent lung.

Judged by abundance, this clone is medium-sized. No antigen is known for it. The method was immunoSEQ multiplex PCR; TCRdb's version includes in-frame clones alone and lacks a portion of them. The sample records 2,500 or so clones, 20% to 30% being singletons. The TCR was taken from a female donor with stage II lung adenocarcinoma. This specimen consisted of normal lung tissue next to the tumor, obtained before any cancer treatment.

This chain's CDR3 is CASSLTAAGNTEAFF. CDR3 nucleotides: TGTGCCAGCAGCTTAACTGCGGCAGGGAACACTGAAGCTTTCTTT. The chain uses TRBV11-3 and TRBJ1-1, with unresolved D. The CDR3 consists of 15 residues. V was clipped by 2 bases and J by 1 base, with 11 bases between them. Germline V gene data show CDR1 as SGHNT and CDR2 as YENEEA.